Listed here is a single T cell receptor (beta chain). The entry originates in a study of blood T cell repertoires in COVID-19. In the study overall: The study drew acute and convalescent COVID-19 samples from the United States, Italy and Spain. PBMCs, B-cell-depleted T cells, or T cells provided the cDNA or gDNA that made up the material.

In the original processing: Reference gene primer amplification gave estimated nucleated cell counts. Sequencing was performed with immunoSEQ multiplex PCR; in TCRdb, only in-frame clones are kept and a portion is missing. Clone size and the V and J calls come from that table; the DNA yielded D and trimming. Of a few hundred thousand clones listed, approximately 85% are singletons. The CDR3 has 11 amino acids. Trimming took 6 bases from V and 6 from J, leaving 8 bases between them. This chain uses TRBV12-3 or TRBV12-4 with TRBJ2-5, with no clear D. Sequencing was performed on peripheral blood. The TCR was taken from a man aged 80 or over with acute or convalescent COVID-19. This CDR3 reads CASRVAQTQYF. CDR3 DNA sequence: TGTGCCAGCAGGGTGGCACAGACCCAGTACTTC.